One sample yielded the 23 T cell receptor beta chains listed below, sequenced in a study of blood T cell repertoires in COVID-19. Assay used: immunoSEQ multiplex PCR; TCRdb lists only in-frame clones, some missing. The sample lists about 270,000 clones; around 90% were seen once. Sequenced sample: PBMCs or T cells enriched from blood (not recorded which). These receptor sequences come from a woman in her twenties or thirties with acute COVID-19.

In this sample, this clone turned up once. The rearrangement links TRBV18 to TRBJ2-1; possible D gene TRBD2, 6 bases. CDR1 and CDR2 (germline): KGHSH, LQKENI. The V end was cut by 6 bases, the J end by 4 bases, with 13 bases between. This CDR3 has 14 residues. CDR3 loop: CASSQQAGYNEQFF. For the CDR3, the DNA is TGTGCCAGCTCGCAACAGGCGGGGTACAATGAGCAGTTCTTC.

V gene TRBV28 combines with J gene TRBJ1-1; TRBD1 is a possible D gene (5 bases). The germline CDR1 and CDR2 sequences are MDHEN and SYDVKM. This CDR3 contains 15 residues. Trimming took 4 bases from V and 5 from J, leaving 17 bases between them. The CDR3 DNA is TGTGCCAGCAGTTCCCCCGCCGGGGGATGGACTGAAGCTTTCTTT. This encodes CASSSPAGGWTEAFF.

The rearrangement joins TRBV6-5 to TRBJ1-1; 8 bases are a match to TRBD1. From germline, CDR1 is MNHEY and CDR2 SVGAGI. The length of the CDR3 is 14 residues. The J segment lost 0 bases and the V segment lost 7 bases, leaving 4 bases of the junction unmatched. The CDR3 loop is CASNQGALNTEAFF. The CDR3 nucleotides read TGTGCCAGCAATCAGGGGGCCCTGAACACTGAAGCTTTCTTT.

CDR3 sequence: CASSSRAGQAQETQYF. In nucleotides, the CDR3 is TGTGCCAGCAGCTCCCGTGCGGGACAGGCGCAAGAGACCCAGTACTTC. The chain links TRBV13 to TRBJ2-5; 8 nucleotides match TRBD1. Germline loops: CDR1 PRHDT, CDR2 FYEKMQ (reference sequence). The CDR3 spans 16 residues. V was pared by 4 bases and J by 2 bases, with 9 bases of the junction left unmatched.

The chain combines TRBV2 with TRBJ2-3; 8 bases line up with TRBD2. Trimming at V came to 2 bases and at J to 4 bases, leaving 11 bases not matched to a gene. This CDR3 comprises 17 residues. The germline V gene has CDR1 SNHLY and CDR2 FYNNEI. CDR3 nucleotide sequence: TGTGCCAGCAGTGAATTGCCCAGCGGGAGTCAAGCAGATACGCAGTATTTT. It encodes CASSELPSGSQADTQYF.

This clone was seen more than once but under ten times. The chain links TRBV5-1 to TRBJ1-6, with 8 bases lining up with TRBD1. J was trimmed by 1 base and V by 3 bases; bases with no gene match: 6. The length of the CDR3 is 17 residues. Germline CDR1 and CDR2: SGHRS and YFSETQ. CDR3: CASSSGQGESYNSPLHF. The CDR3 nucleotides read TGCGCCAGCAGCTCTGGACAGGGCGAATCCTATAATTCACCCCTCCACTTT. Variable domain in full (rest from reference TRBV5-1 and TRBJ1-6): KAGVTQTPRYLIKTRGQQVTLSCSPISGHRSVSWYQQTPGQGLQFLFEYFSETQRNKGNFPGRFSGRQFSNSRSEMNVSTLELGDSALYLCASSSGQGESYNSPLHFGNGTRLTVT.

The chain joins TRBV3-1 (or the pseudogene TRBV3-2) to TRBJ1-2, with 12 bases lining up with TRBD1. The CDR3 is 18 residues long. The V segment lost 3 bases and the J segment 4 bases; nucleotides outside the gene matches: 12. Germline values: CDR1 LGHDT, CDR2 YNNKEL (reference sequence). CDR3 sequence: CASSQLPGQGARSYGYTF. CDR3 DNA sequence: TGTGCCAGCAGCCAGCTACCGGGACAGGGGGCGCGGAGCTATGGCTACACCTTC.

V is TRBV14 and J is TRBJ1-1; no definite D call. Germline CDR1 and CDR2: SGHDN and FVKESK. The CDR3 runs to 15 residues. The V end lost 4 bases, the J end lost 1 base, and 13 bases lay between the germline ends. The CDR3 DNA sequence: TGTGCCAGCAGCCCTAGGACTTGGGGGAACACTGAAGCTTTCTTT. This encodes CASSPRTWGNTEAFF. The variable domain in full, with the rest retrieved from reference TRBV14 and TRBJ1-1, is EAGVTQFPSHSVIEKGQTVTLRCDPISGHDNLYWYRRVMGKEIKFLLHFVKESKQDESGMPNNRFLAERTGGTYSTLKVQPAELEDSGVYFCASSPRTWGNTEAFFGQGTRLTVV.

The CDR3 bases are TGTGCCAGCAGTTCCGGACAGGGTAATGAAAAACTGTTTTTT. It specifies CASSSGQGNEKLFF. The J gene is TRBJ1-4, the V gene TRBV28; TRBD1 aligns across 8 bases. This CDR3 region has 14 residues. V lost 4 bases, J lost 4 bases, and 2 bases stayed unmatched. Germline assignment: CDR1 MDHEN and CDR2 SYDVKM.

The chain joins TRBV6-2 or TRBV6-3 to TRBJ1-1; D may be TRBD1 (5 bases). The CDR3 sequence is 15 residues long. V lost 6 bases and J 5 bases, leaving 19 bases between the germline ends. Germline lookup yields CDR1 MNHEY and CDR2 SVGEGT. CDR3 DNA: TGTGCCAGCAGCTCGTCCGGAGGGGCGAGAACTGAAGCTTTCTTT. It specifies CASSSSGGARTEAFF.

This chain connects TRBV28 to TRBJ2-7; 7 bases are a match to TRBD1. CDR1 and CDR2 from the germline V gene are MDHEN and SYDVKM. V shed 6 bases and J 0 bases; nucleotides not matched to a gene: 5. This CDR3 has 14 residues. The CDR3 region has the DNA TGTGCCAGCAGGGAACAGGGGACCTCCTACGAGCAGTACTTC. It codes for CASREQGTSYEQYF.

This rearrangement joins TRBV13 to TRBJ2-7; 7 nucleotides agree with TRBD1. V was clipped by 8 bases and J by 7 bases; unmatched bases: 11. Germline lookup yields CDR1 PRHDT and CDR2 FYEKMQ (reference sequence). The CDR3 runs to 13 residues. The CDR3 is CASSRGILREQYF. For the CDR3, the DNA is TGTGCCAGCTCCAGGGGGATCTTGAGGGAGCAGTACTTC.

V is TRBV9 and J is TRBJ2-1; 13 positions agree with TRBD2. Losses at the gene ends were 5 bases for V and 6 bases for J; bases not matched to a gene: 5. CDR1 SGDLS and CDR2 YYNGEE come from the germline V gene. The CDR3 extends over 15 amino acids. The CDR3 nucleotides read TGTGCCAGCAGTTTTACTAGCGGGAGGGGCAATGAGCAGTTCTTC. Translated, it gives CASSFTSGRGNEQFF.

The chain recombines TRBV5-1 with TRBJ1-3; D uncertain. Germline V CDR1 and CDR2: SGHRS, YFSETQ. This CDR3 spans 14 amino acids. Deletions cut 7 bases from V and 0 bases from J, with 11 bases between. CDR3 region: CASRGMDSGNTIYF. CDR3 in DNA: TGCGCCAGCCGGGGAATGGACTCTGGAAACACCATATATTTT.

J is TRBJ2-7 and V is TRBV7-9, with 7 positions matching TRBD1. Germline CDR1 is SEHNR and CDR2 is FQNEAQ (reference sequence). V lost 5 bases to trimming and J lost 2 bases; unmatched junction nucleotides: 3. The CDR3 covers 13 residues. The CDR3, as DNA: TGTGCCAGCAGCCCAACAGGGGCCTACGAGCAGTACTTC. It encodes CASSPTGAYEQYF.

The chain is built from TRBV13 and TRBJ2-7, with 10 bases matching TRBD2. Germline CDR1 is PRHDT and CDR2 is FYEKMQ (reference sequence). Germline trimming cut 3 bases from V and 2 bases from J; bases unmatched to any gene: 4. The CDR3 is 15 residues long. The CDR3 DNA follows: TGTGCCAGCAGCTTCGGACTAGCGGAGACCTACGAGCAGTACTTC. This translates into CASSFGLAETYEQYF. The full variable domain, completed using reference TRBV13 and TRBJ2-7, is AAGVIQSPRHLIKEKRETATLKCYPIPRHDTVYWYQQGPGQDPQFLISFYEKMQSDKGSIPDRFSAQQFSDYHSELNMSSLELGDSALYFCASSFGLAETYEQYFGPGTRLTVT.

The genes are TRBV6-1 and TRBJ2-7; TRBD2 matches 8 bases. Trimming removed 3 bases from V and 1 base from J; junction bases left unmatched: 5. The CDR3 has 15 amino acids. The germline V gene encodes CDR1 MNHNS and CDR2 SASEGT. CDR3 nucleotides: TGTGCCAGCAGTGAGGGCGGGAGGACGTCCTACGAGCAGTACTTC. Residues: CASSEGGRTSYEQYF.

The chain couples TRBV6-7 to TRBJ2-1; 8 positions agree with TRBD2. TRBV6-7 is treated as an ORF (open reading frame) with a function not yet certain. The CDR3 loop spans 15 amino acids. Trimming at V came to 7 bases and at J to 4 bases, leaving 9 bases not matched to a gene. The CDR3 is CASNELAEGYNEQFF. Here the CDR3 DNA reads TGTGCCAGCAACGAACTAGCGGAAGGGTACAATGAGCAGTTCTTC.

The chain couples TRBV5-5 to TRBJ1-5; 12 bases agree with TRBD1. After removal of 4 bases from V and 0 bases from J, the junction contained 8 bases not matched to a gene. This CDR3 is built from 18 residues. Germline lookup yields CDR1 SGHKS and CDR2 YYEKEE (reference sequence). The CDR3 DNA follows: TGTGCCAGCAGCGTCGGGACAGGGGGCCGTTATAGCAATCAGCCCCAGCATTTT. It encodes CASSVGTGGRYSNQPQHF.

This chain joins TRBV11-2 and TRBJ2-2; D is possibly TRBD2 (6 bases). With 7 bases removed from V and 7 bases from J, the gap between germline ends came to 13 bases. CDR1 is SGHAT, CDR2 FQNNGV, per germline. The CDR3 has 13 residues. CDR3 in amino acids: CASTTPGGGELFF. DNA for the CDR3: TGTGCCAGCACCACGCCCGGGGGCGGGGAGCTGTTTTTT.

The sample holds a few counts of this clone. The genes are TRBV4-1 and TRBJ2-7, with 14 positions matching TRBD2. Germline trimming cut 5 bases from V and 3 bases from J; bases unmatched to any gene: 15. The CDR3 loop spans 19 amino acids. CDR1 and CDR2 (germline): MGHRA, YSYEKL. The chain's CDR3 is CASSDTGLAGAQFLYEQYF. The CDR3 nucleotides are TGCGCCAGCAGCGATACGGGACTAGCGGGGGCCCAGTTCCTCTACGAGCAGTACTTC.

This chain links TRBV7-8 with TRBJ2-7; TRBD1 matches 9 bases. The CDR3 length is 13 residues. Germline trimming cut 6 bases from V and 3 bases from J; bases unmatched to any gene: 3. Looked up from germline, CDR1 is SGHVS and CDR2 is FQNEAQ. CDR3 protein: CASRRQGDYEQYF. DNA for the CDR3: TGTGCCAGCAGGAGACAGGGGGACTACGAGCAGTACTTC.

The chain uses TRBV4-2 and TRBJ1-5; D uncertain. With 0 bases removed from V and 7 bases from J, the gap between germline ends came to 13 bases. CDR3 length equals 15 residues. Germline CDR1 and CDR2: LGHNA and YNFKEQ. The CDR3 loop is CASSQDGEGGQPQHF. CDR3 in DNA: TGTGCCAGCAGCCAAGACGGGGAGGGCGGACAGCCCCAGCATTTT.